These T cell receptor beta chains were read from a single sample in a study of T cell repertoires in cytomegalovirus infection. TCRdb independently ran MiXCR on the reads; one entry per CDR3 protein. The sample contains 200,000 or so distinct CDR3 sequences, approximately 19% of which appear only once. Sequenced sample: PBMCs. The origin of the receptors is a human donor in good health (CMV status not recorded). Some clones in this sample may be carry-over from other donors' samples. Both conserved end residues are part of each CDR3. D genes are given only for firm matches. A row's size may be missing; if present it is once, few, many or a size class.

size: .
D: TRBD2
J: TRBJ2-1
V: TRBV7-9
CDR3: CASRSGTRDRGEQFF
DNA: TGTGCCAGCCGCTCCGGGACTAGAGATCGGGGTGAGCAGTTCTTC

size: many
D: .
J: TRBJ2-7
V: TRBV6-2/TRBV6-3
CDR3: CASSYGGSYEQYF
DNA: TGTGCCAGCAGTTACGGGGGATCCTACGAGCAGTACTTC

size: .
D: TRBD1
J: TRBJ2-2
V: TRBV20-1
CDR3: CSARLEGQGDTGELFF
DNA: TGCAGTGCTAGACTCGAGGGACAGGGTGACACCGGGGAGCTGTTTTTT

size: many
D: TRBD2
J: TRBJ2-4
V: TRBV6-1
CDR3: CASTDGGLAGTKNIQYF
DNA: TGTGCCAGCACCGACGGGGGACTAGCGGGAACCAAAAACATTCAGTACTTC

size: few
D: TRBD1
J: TRBJ1-2
V: TRBV5-5
CDR3: CASSLVPAGGNYGYTF
DNA: TGTGCCAGCAGCTTGGTCCCGGCAGGGGGGAACTATGGCTACACCTTC

size: .
D: .
J: TRBJ1-3
V: TRBV19
CDR3: CASSITYSGNTIYF
DNA: TGTGCCAGTAGTATCACCTACTCTGGAAACACCATATATTTT

size: few
D: TRBD1
J: TRBJ2-7
V: TRBV28
CDR3: CASTSGTGGLEQYF
DNA: TGTGCCAGCACCTCCGGGACAGGGGGTCTCGAGCAGTACTTC

size: .
D: .
J: TRBJ2-5
V: TRBV29-1
CDR3: CSVEYRVGKETQYF
DNA: TGCAGCGTCGAGTACAGGGTGGGAAAGGAGACCCAGTACTTC

size: few
D: .
J: TRBJ1-3
V: TRBV14
CDR3: CASSPSRAWRSSGNTIYF
DNA: TGTGCCAGCAGCCCGTCCCGGGCGTGGAGGAGCTCTGGAAACACCATATATTTT

size: many
D: .
J: TRBJ1-5
V: TRBV12-3/TRBV12-4
CDR3: CASSLRGSYSNQPQHF
DNA: TGTGCCAGCAGTTTAAGGGGTTCCTATAGCAATCAGCCCCAGCATTTT

size: .
D: TRBD1
J: TRBJ1-1
V: TRBV6-6
CDR3: CASSYGQGAFAEAFF
DNA: TGTGCCAGCAGTTATGGTCAGGGGGCGTTCGCTGAAGCTTTCTTT

size: .
D: TRBD2
J: TRBJ2-7
V: TRBV6-6
CDR3: CASGGTSGSSYEQYF
DNA: TGTGCCAGCGGGGGGACTAGCGGGAGTTCCTACGAGCAGTACTTC

size: .
D: .
J: TRBJ1-5
V: TRBV19
CDR3: CASSILRDVVQPQHF
DNA: TGTGCCAGTAGTATACTCAGGGACGTGGTTCAGCCCCAGCATTTT

size: .
D: TRBD2
J: TRBJ2-5
V: TRBV5-1
CDR3: CASSLGTVLVAGREETQYF
DNA: TGCGCCAGCAGCTTGGGCACCGTTCTCGTGGCAGGGAGGGAAGAGACCCAGTACTTC

size: .
D: .
J: TRBJ2-5
V: TRBV5-4
CDR3: CASSPSSEWETQYF
DNA: TGTGCCAGCAGCCCGAGCTCGGAATGGGAGACCCAGTACTTC

size: .
D: TRBD2
J: TRBJ2-5
V: TRBV28
CDR3: CASSLYSGGGETQYF
DNA: TGTGCCAGCAGTTTATATAGCGGGGGGGGAGAGACCCAGTACTTC

size: many
D: .
J: TRBJ2-7
V: TRBV7-9
CDR3: CASSFGPGVSYEQYF
DNA: TGTGCCAGCAGCTTTGGGCCCGGGGTCTCCTACGAGCAGTACTTC